One sample yielded the 25 T cell receptor beta chains listed below, sequenced in a study of T cell repertoires in cytomegalovirus infection. Via MiXCR, TCRdb re-called the reads, giving one row per CDR3 protein. Here the sample spans around 140,000 distinct CDR3 sequences, 30% to 40% being singletons. The antigens for these receptors are not known. The sample was CD8+ T cells from cultured PBMCs, taken from culture after CMV antigen stimulation. The receptors derive from a human donor in good health (CMV status not recorded). Some clones in this sample may be carry-over from other donors' samples.

The chain employs TRBV7-2 and TRBJ2-3, with TRBD2 identical over 7 bases. Germline CDR1 SGHTA, CDR2 FQGNSA. The CDR3 consists of 15 residues. The V gene end was trimmed by 4 bases and the J gene end by 4 bases; junction bases not matched to a gene: 8. CDR3 DNA: TGTGCCAGCAGCTCCATCGGACTAGGCCCAGATACGCAGTATTTT. This gives the protein CASSSIGLGPDTQYF.

This clonotype has just a few counts. This sequence joins TRBV6-1 and TRBJ2-7, with a tentative D call TRBD1 (5 bases). The CDR3 contains 13 residues. Trimming removed 6 bases from V and 5 bases from J, with 14 bases in between. The germline V gene has CDR1 MNHNS and CDR2 SASEGT. The CDR3 region has the DNA TGTGCCAGCAGCGACGCAGGGTTCCACGAGCAGTACTTC. Residues: CASSDAGFHEQYF.

This clonotype was observed once. The V call is TRBV12-3 or TRBV12-4, the J call TRBJ1-2, with D hard to call. The CDR3 covers 14 residues. Trimming removed 7 bases at V and 0 bases at J, with 12 bases between. The CDR3 DNA reads as TGTGCCAGCACCCTGGCACTTCCTAACTATGGCTACACCTTC. Its translation: CASTLALPNYGYTF.

Details on this clonotype: This may be a read error: a much more frequent sequence differs by one nucleotide. The V call is TRBV2, the J call TRBJ2-1; 8 nucleotides match TRBD2. The germline V gene encodes CDR1 SNHLY and CDR2 FYNNEI. The junction had 8 bases not matched to a gene; V was cut back by 4 bases and J by 6 bases. The CDR3 loop spans 15 amino acids. CDR3 amino acids: CASSAVSGAVNEQFF. The CDR3 nucleotides are TGTGCCAGCAGTGCTGTTAGCGGGGCCGTCAATGAGCAGTTCTTC.

V gene TRBV5-1 combines with J gene TRBJ2-7; D may be TRBD1 or TRBD2 (5 bases each). The CDR3 has 15 amino acids. The V and J ends lost 0 bases and 7 bases respectively, with 17 bases between them. Germline CDR1 reads SGHRS; CDR2 reads YFSETQ. The CDR3 DNA follows: TGCGCCAGCAGCTTGGTCGGGACCAAGGCGGGTGAGCAGTACTTC. Its protein product is CASSLVGTKAGEQYF.

Concerning this clonotype: A much larger clone lies one base from this, so it may be a read error. The chain recombines TRBV11-2 with TRBJ2-5; perhaps TRBD1 as D (6 bases). The CDR3 consists of 15 residues. The germline V gene has CDR1 SGHAT and CDR2 FQNNGV. CDR3 sequence (DNA): TGTGCCAGGAGCTTCGTGGCGAGGGACAAAGAGACCCAGTACTTC. Protein sequence: CARSFVARDKETQYF. Drawing the rest from reference TRBV11-2 and TRBJ2-5, the complete variable domain is EAGVAQSPRYKIIEKRQSVAFWCNPISGHATLYWYQQILGQGPKLLIQFQNNGVVDDSQLPKDRFSAERLKGVDSTLKIQPAKLEDSAVYLCARSFVARDKETQYFGPGTRLLVL.

CDR3 region: CASSLWGDAGELFF. CDR3 nucleotide sequence: TGTGCCAGCAGTTTATGGGGGGATGCCGGGGAGCTGTTTTTT. The genes are TRBV28 and TRBJ2-2; D possibly uses TRBD1 or TRBD2 (5 bases each). Germline CDR1 MDHEN, CDR2 SYDVKM. V dropped 0 bases and J dropped 6 bases, with 8 bases sitting between them. CDR3 size: 14 residues.

This clonotype has just one count. The chain has TRBV29-1 and TRBJ1-1; D perhaps matches TRBD1 (6 bases). V was shortened by 6 bases and J by 5 bases, with 16 bases between the two germline ends. This CDR3 has 13 residues. Germline V lookup: CDR1 SQVTM, CDR2 ANQGSEA. In DNA, the CDR3 is TGCAGCGTATTAGAACAGGGCAGGACTGAAGCTTTCTTT. Translating it yields CSVLEQGRTEAFF.

This clonotype turned up a few times. This chain joins TRBV7-6 and TRBJ2-1; 9 bases fit TRBD1. The trim removed 5 bases at V and 4 bases at J, leaving 9 bases unmatched. CDR1 SGHVS and CDR2 FNYEAQ come from the germline V gene. The CDR3 totals 16 residues. The CDR3 sequence is CASSPGWTGEYNEQFF. The CDR3 DNA reads as TGTGCCAGCAGCCCAGGATGGACAGGGGAATACAATGAGCAGTTCTTC.

This clonotype has more than one count but fewer than ten. The chain combines TRBV7-3 with TRBJ2-2; TRBD1 agrees at 10 bases. V lost 4 bases and J lost 5; bases outside the gene matches: 4. The CDR3 sequence is 15 residues long. Germline V gene data show CDR1 as SGHTA and CDR2 as FQGTGA. In DNA, the CDR3 is TGTGCCAGCAGCTCCGGACAGGGGGAAACCGGGGAGCTGTTTTTT. Its protein product is CASSSGQGETGELFF.

This chain links TRBV6-5 with TRBJ1-2; 7 bases agree with TRBD1. CDR1 is MNHEY and CDR2 is SVGAGI in the germline V gene. With 5 bases clipped from V and 4 bases from J, the junction kept 7 bases outside the gene matches. The CDR3 is made up of 14 amino acids. As DNA, the CDR3 is TGTGCCAGCAGTCACCAGGGGGGTTCCTATGGCTACACCTTC. Translated, it gives CASSHQGGSYGYTF.

The rearrangement joins TRBV5-1 to TRBJ1-2, with a possible D match to TRBD1 (6 bases). Deletions cut 6 bases from V and 13 bases from J, with 10 bases between. The CDR3 length is 9 residues. Looked up from germline, CDR1 is SGHRS and CDR2 is YFSETQ. The CDR3 is CASNREVTF. CDR3 nucleotide sequence: TGCGCCAGCAACAGGGAAGTCACCTTC. Filled out from reference TRBV5-1 and TRBJ1-2, the complete variable domain reads KAGVTQTPRYLIKTRGQQVTLSCSPISGHRSVSWYQQTPGQGLQFLFEYFSETQRNKGNFPGRFSGRQFSNSRSEMNVSTLELGDSALYLCASNREVTFGSGTRLTVV.

This clonotype is medium-sized by share. V gene TRBV7-6 combines with J gene TRBJ2-2, with 8 positions matching TRBD2. Germline V lookup: CDR1 SGHVS, CDR2 FNYEAQ. This CDR3 spans 17 amino acids. V lost 8 bases to trimming and J lost 0 bases; unmatched junction nucleotides: 11. The CDR3 loop is CASSTIAGKPNTGELFF. DNA of the CDR3: TGTGCCAGCTCCACGATAGCGGGGAAGCCGAACACCGGGGAGCTGTTTTTT.

This rearrangement joins TRBV6-5 to TRBJ2-2; D is unclear. The CDR3 runs 15 residues. CDR1 is MNHEY, CDR2 SVGAGI, per germline. V was pared by 5 bases and J by 2 bases, with 12 bases between. The CDR3 DNA is TGTGCCAGCAGTCCTATGCTTCCAAACACCGGGGAGCTGTTTTTT. Protein sequence: CASSPMLPNTGELFF.

On this clonotype itself: The junction departs from the called germline gene at one end, perhaps through a read error. This chain uses TRBV7-7 with TRBJ2-7, with D perhaps TRBD1 (5 bases). Germline-derived CDR1 and CDR2 are SSHAT and FNYEAQ (reference sequence). This CDR3 comprises 12 residues. The CDR3: CASGHWGYELYF. DNA of the CDR3: TGTGCCAGCGGCCATTGGGGCTACGAGCTGTACTTC. Drawing the rest from reference TRBV7-7 and TRBJ2-7, the complete variable domain is GAGVSQSPRYKVTKRGQDVTLRCDPISSHATLYWYQQALGQGPEFLTYFNYEAQPDKSGLPSDRFSAERPEGSISTLTIQRTEQRDSAMYRCASGHWGYELYFGPGTRLTVT.

This clonotype was seen at least ten times. The chain recombines TRBV27 with TRBJ2-3; 7 bases are a match to TRBD1. CDR1 and CDR2 from the germline V gene are MNHEY and SMNVEV (reference sequence). CDR3 size: 15 residues. Germline trimming cut 5 bases from V and 0 bases from J; bases unmatched to any gene: 5. The CDR3 loop reads CASSRGQTSTDTQYF. CDR3 nucleotide sequence: TGTGCCAGCAGTCGGGGACAGACGAGCACAGATACGCAGTATTTT.

A few counts support this clonotype. The CDR3 bases are TGTGCCAGCAGCTTAGAGGGGGCCGCTGAAGCTTTCTTT. Amino acid sequence: CASSLEGAAEAFF. The chain carries TRBV5-6 and TRBJ1-1, with 7 bases aligning to TRBD1. There are 13 residues in the CDR3. Germline CDR1 is SGHDT and CDR2 is YYEEEE. V lost 2 bases to trimming and J lost 6 bases; unmatched junction nucleotides: 4.

This clonotype showed up just a few times. The chain employs TRBV19 and TRBJ1-2; TRBD1 might be the D (6 bases). Germline CDR1 reads LNHDA; CDR2 reads SQIVND (reference sequence). Between the trimmed V and J ends, which lost 6 bases and 6 bases, there was a span of 17 bases. The CDR3 is made up of 14 amino acids. CDR3 sequence: CASSPAGGADGYTF. The CDR3, as DNA: TGTGCCAGTAGCCCGGCCGGGGGGGCTGATGGCTACACCTTC.

Ten or more counts support this clonotype. V is TRBV7-9 and J is TRBJ2-5; unclear D gene. The CDR3 contains 16 residues. The V gene's germline CDR1 is SEHNR and CDR2 FQNEAQ (reference sequence). V was cut by 6 bases and J by 0 bases, with 17 bases left in between. CDR3 sequence: CASRFGTLDHQETQYF. CDR3 in DNA: TGTGCCAGCAGATTTGGAACGCTAGACCACCAAGAGACCCAGTACTTC.

The chain's CDR3 is CASKIAGGNEQFF. The DNA of the CDR3 is TGTGCCAGCAAAATAGCGGGTGGCAATGAGCAGTTCTTC. The rearrangement uses TRBV28 and TRBJ2-1, with TRBD2 matching 7 bases. Germline V CDR1 and CDR2: MDHEN, SYDVKM. J was trimmed by 6 bases and V by 7 bases; bases with no gene match: 6. This CDR3 spans 13 amino acids.

This clonotype was counted at least ten times. The chain employs TRBV6-1 and TRBJ2-1; 7 bases are shared with TRBD1. Germline CDR1 and CDR2: MNHNS and SASEGT. This CDR3 has 14 residues. With 3 bases clipped from V and 6 bases from J, the junction kept 5 bases outside the gene matches. CDR3 sequence: CASSDGQEFNEQFF. For the CDR3, the DNA is TGTGCCAGCAGTGACGGACAGGAATTCAATGAGCAGTTCTTC.

This rearrangement joins TRBV7-8 to TRBJ2-3; 11 positions match TRBD2. V lost 6 bases and J lost 6; bases outside the gene matches: 8. This CDR3 region has 15 residues. Germline CDR1 and CDR2: SGHVS and FQNEAQ. CDR3 region: CASSAGTSGRDTQYF. The CDR3 DNA sequence: TGTGCCAGCAGTGCCGGGACTAGCGGCCGCGATACGCAGTATTTT. The entire variable domain, with the rest obtained from reference TRBV7-8 and TRBJ2-3, is as follows: GAGVSQSPRYKVAKRGQDVALRCDPISGHVSLFWYQQALGQGPEFLTYFQNEAQLDKSGLPSDRFFAERPEGSVSTLKIQRTQQEDSAVYLCASSAGTSGRDTQYFGPGTRLTVL.

The chain couples TRBV4-2 to TRBJ2-1, with D unresolved. CDR1 and CDR2 from the germline V gene are LGHNA and YNFKEQ. Between the trimmed V and J ends, which lost 4 bases and 8 bases, there was a span of 15 bases. The CDR3 totals 14 residues. CDR3 loop: CASSPEKKEDEQFF. CDR3 in DNA: TGTGCCAGCAGCCCCGAAAAGAAAGAGGATGAGCAGTTCTTC.

The gene calls are TRBV5-4 and TRBJ2-1; D is undetermined. This CDR3 is built from 12 residues. Germline lookup yields CDR1 SGHNT and CDR2 YYREEE (reference sequence). Trimming removed 8 bases at V and 0 bases at J, with 6 bases between. This CDR3 reads CASCSSYNEQFF. The CDR3, as DNA: TGTGCCAGTTGTAGCTCCTACAATGAGCAGTTCTTC.

This clonotype has only a few counts. The chain recombines TRBV14 with TRBJ2-4; D not certain. Germline V gene data show CDR1 as SGHDN and CDR2 as FVKESK. The V and J ends lost 3 bases and 4 bases respectively, with 10 bases between them. CDR3 length: 14 residues. The CDR3 bases are TGTGCCAGCAGCCAGACTGATGGGAAAAACATTCAGTACTTC. This translates into CASSQTDGKNIQYF.